These 2 T cell receptor beta chains share one sample of origin, sequenced in a study of cytomegalovirus exposure and HLA in healthy donors. 60 Vbeta and 13 Jbeta primers were used in PCR. Clones were read by immunoSEQ multiplex PCR, and TCRdb kept only the in-frame ones, dropping some. Altogether approximately 210,000 clones are present, around four fifths being singletons, with the ten largest covering approximately 1.1%. The sequenced sample consisted of PBMCs. All receptors derive from a woman aged 40 to 50 in good health and CMV-seronegative.

V gene TRBV30 combines with J gene TRBJ1-4; the D gene is possibly TRBD1 (5 bases). The ends were cut back, 0 bases at V and 6 bases at J, with 11 bases in the middle. The germline gives CDR1 GTSNPN, CDR2 SVGIG (reference sequence). CDR3 size: 14 residues. The CDR3, as DNA: TGTGCCTGGAGTGTACTAATAGGGGATGAAAAACTGTTTTTT. This encodes CAWSVLIGDEKLFF.

The chain uses TRBV4-3 and TRBJ2-1; TRBD2 aligns across 14 bases. Germline-derived CDR1 and CDR2 are LGHNA and YSLEER. V gave up 4 bases and J gave up 1 base; unmatched junction bases: 3. This CDR3 spans 17 amino acids. The CDR3 sequence is CASSLGTSGSSYNEQFF. In nucleotides, the CDR3 is TGCGCCAGCAGCCTAGGGACTAGCGGGAGTTCCTACAATGAGCAGTTCTTC.